Sequencing of this T cell receptor (beta chain) was carried out in a study of blood T cell repertoires in COVID-19. In the original workflow: The assay estimated nucleated cells by amplifying reference gene primers. Clones were sequenced by immunoSEQ multiplex PCR, and TCRdb holds only the in-frame ones, with some missing. V and J calls and clone size come straight from that table; D and trimming were deduced from the DNA. The top ten clones hold nearly 5% of a sample with under 300,000 clones, 65% to 90% of them seen once. The CDR3 is 16 amino acids. CDR1 and CDR2 (germline): DFQATT, SNEGSKA (reference sequence). With 3 bases clipped from V and 3 bases from J, the junction kept 7 bases outside the gene matches.

Sample: peripheral blood. The V call is TRBV20-1, the J call TRBJ2-1; 11 bases line up with TRBD2. The sequence was collected from an elderly woman with active or convalescent COVID-19. CDR3 DNA sequence: TGCAGTGCTAGTGCTACTAGCGGGAGTTTCTACAATGAGCAGTTCTTC. Its translation is CSASATSGSFYNEQFF.